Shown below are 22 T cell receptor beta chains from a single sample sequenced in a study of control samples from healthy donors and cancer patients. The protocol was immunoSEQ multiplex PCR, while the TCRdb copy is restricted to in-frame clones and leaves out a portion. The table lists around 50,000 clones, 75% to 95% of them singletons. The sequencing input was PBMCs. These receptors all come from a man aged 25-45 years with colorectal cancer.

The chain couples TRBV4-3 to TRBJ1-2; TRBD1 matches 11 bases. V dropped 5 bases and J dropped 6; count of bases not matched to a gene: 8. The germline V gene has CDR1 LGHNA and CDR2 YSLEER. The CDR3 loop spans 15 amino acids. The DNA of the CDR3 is TGCGCCAGCAGCGAGGGACAGGGGGGCTCTAATGGCTACACCTTC. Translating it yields CASSEGQGGSNGYTF.

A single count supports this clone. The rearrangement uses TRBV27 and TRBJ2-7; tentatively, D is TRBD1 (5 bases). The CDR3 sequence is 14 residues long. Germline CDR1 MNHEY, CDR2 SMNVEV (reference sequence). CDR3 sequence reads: CAGSLSRASYEQYV. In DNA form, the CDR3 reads TGTGCCGGCAGTTTATCCAGGGCTTCCTACGAGCAGTACGTC.

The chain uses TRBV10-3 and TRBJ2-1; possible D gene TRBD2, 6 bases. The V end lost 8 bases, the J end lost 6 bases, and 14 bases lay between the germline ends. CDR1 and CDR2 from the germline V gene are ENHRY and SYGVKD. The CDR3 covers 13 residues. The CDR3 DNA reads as TGTGCCATCGGACGGGGGTCGGGCAATGAGCAGTTCTTC. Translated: CAIGRGSGNEQFF.

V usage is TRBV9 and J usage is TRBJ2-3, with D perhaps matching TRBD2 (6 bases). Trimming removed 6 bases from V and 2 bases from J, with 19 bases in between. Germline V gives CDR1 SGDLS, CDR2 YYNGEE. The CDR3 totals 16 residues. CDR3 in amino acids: CASNGGPRNPTDTQYF. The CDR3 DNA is TGTGCCAGCAACGGGGGACCCCGGAACCCCACAGATACGCAGTATTTT.

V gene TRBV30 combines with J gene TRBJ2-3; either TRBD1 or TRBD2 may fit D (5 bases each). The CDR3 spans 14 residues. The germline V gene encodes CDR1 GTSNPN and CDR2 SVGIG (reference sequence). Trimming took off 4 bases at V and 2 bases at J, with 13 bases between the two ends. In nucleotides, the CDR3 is TGTGCCTGGAATCGACGGGGCTTCACAGATACGCAGTATTTT. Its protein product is CAWNRRGFTDTQYF.

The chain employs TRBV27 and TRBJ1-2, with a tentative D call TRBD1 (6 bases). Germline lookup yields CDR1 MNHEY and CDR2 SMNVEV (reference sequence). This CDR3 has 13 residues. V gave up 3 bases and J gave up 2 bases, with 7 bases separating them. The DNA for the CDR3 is TGTGCCAGCAGTTTGGACAGAAACTATGGCTACACCTTC. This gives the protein CASSLDRNYGYTF.

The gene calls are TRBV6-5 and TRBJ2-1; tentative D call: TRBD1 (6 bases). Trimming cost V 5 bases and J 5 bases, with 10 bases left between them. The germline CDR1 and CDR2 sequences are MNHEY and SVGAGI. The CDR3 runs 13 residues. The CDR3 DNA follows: TGTGCCAGCAGTCCGGACAGCCACAATGAGCAGTTCTTC. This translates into CASSPDSHNEQFF.

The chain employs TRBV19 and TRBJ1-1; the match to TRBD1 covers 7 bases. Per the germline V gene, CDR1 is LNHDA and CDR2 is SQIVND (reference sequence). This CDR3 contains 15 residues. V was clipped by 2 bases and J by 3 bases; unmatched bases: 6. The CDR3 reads CASSISGGAYTEAFF. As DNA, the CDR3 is TGTGCCAGTAGTATATCAGGGGGGGCTTACACTGAAGCTTTCTTT.

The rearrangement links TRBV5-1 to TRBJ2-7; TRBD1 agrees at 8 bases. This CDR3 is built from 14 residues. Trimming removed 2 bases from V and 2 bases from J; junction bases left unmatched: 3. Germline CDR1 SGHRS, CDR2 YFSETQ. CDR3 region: CASSLLQGAYEQYF. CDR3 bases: TGCGCCAGCAGCTTATTACAGGGGGCCTACGAGCAGTACTTC.

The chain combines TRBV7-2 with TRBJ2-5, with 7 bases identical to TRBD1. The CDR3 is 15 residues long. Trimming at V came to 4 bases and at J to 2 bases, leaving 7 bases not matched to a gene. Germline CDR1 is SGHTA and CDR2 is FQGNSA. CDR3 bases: TGTGCCAGCAGCTCCGGGACAGCTCAACAAGAGACCCAGTACTTC. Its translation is CASSSGTAQQETQYF.

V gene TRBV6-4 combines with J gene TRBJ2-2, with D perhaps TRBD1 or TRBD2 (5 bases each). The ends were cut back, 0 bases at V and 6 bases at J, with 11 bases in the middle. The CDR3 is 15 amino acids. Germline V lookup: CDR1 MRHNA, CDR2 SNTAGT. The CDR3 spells CASSDSAGAAGELFF. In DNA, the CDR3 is TGTGCCAGCAGTGACTCCGCCGGGGCCGCCGGGGAGCTGTTTTTT.

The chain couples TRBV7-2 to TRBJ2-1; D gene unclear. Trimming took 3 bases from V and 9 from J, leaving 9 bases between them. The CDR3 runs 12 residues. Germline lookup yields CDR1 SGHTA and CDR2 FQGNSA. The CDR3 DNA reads TGTGCCAGCAGCTTCAACCGTGGTGAGCAGTTCTTC. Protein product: CASSFNRGEQFF.

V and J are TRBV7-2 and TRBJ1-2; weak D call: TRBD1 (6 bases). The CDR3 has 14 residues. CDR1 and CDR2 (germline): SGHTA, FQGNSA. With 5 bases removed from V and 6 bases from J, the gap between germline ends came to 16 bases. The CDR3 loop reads CASSPGLQGHGYTF. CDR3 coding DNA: TGTGCCAGCAGCCCCGGGCTGCAGGGGCATGGCTACACCTTC.

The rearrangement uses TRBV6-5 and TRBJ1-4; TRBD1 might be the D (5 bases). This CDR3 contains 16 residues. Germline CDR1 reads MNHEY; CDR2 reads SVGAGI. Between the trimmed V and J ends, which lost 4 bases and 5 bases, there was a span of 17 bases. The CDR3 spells CASSFSRRRTNEKLFF. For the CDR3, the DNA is TGTGCCAGCAGTTTCTCGAGGCGCAGGACAAATGAAAAACTGTTTTTT.

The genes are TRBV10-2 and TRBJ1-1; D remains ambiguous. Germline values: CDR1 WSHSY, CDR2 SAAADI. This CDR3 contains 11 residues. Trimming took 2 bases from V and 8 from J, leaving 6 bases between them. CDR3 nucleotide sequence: TGCGCCAGCAGTGAGATGGGGGAAGCTTTCTTT. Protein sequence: CASSEMGEAFF.

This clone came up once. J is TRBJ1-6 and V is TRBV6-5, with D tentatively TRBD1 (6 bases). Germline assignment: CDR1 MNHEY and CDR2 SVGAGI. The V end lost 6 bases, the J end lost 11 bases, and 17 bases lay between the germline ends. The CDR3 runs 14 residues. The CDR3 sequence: CASSPRSRGTPLHF. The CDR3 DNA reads TGTGCCAGCAGCCCCAGGTCCAGGGGAACACCCCTCCACTTT.

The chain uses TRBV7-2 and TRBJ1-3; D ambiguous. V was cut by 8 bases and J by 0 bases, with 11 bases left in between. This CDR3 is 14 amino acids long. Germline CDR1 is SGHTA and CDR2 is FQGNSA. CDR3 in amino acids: CASGWTSSGNTIYF. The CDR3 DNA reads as TGTGCCAGCGGTTGGACCAGCTCTGGAAACACCATATATTTT.

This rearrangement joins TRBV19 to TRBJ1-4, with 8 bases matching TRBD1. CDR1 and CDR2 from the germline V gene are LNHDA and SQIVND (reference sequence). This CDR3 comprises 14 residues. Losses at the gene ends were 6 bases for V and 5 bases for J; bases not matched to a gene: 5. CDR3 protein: CASRSDRENEKLFF. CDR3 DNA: TGTGCCAGTAGGTCGGACAGGGAAAATGAAAAACTGTTTTTT.

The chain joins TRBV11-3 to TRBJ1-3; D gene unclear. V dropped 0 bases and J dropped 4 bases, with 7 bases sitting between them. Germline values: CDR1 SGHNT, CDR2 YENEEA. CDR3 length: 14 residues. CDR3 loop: CASSLEGSGNTIYF. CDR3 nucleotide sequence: TGTGCCAGCAGCTTAGAGGGATCCGGAAACACCATATATTTT.

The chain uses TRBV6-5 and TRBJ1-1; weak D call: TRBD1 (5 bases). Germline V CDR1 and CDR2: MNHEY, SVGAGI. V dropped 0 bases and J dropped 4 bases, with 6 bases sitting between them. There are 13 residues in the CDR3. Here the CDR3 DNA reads TGTGCCAGCAGTTACTCGAGGGGCACTGAAGCTTTCTTT. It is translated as CASSYSRGTEAFF.

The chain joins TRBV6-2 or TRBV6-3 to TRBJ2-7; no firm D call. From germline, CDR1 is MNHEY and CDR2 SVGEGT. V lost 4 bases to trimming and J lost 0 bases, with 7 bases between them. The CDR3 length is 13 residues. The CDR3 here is CASSWTVSYEQYF. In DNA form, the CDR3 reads TGTGCCAGCAGTTGGACGGTCTCCTACGAGCAGTACTTC.

The CDR3, as DNA: TGTGCCAGCAGCTTAATGGGACAGGCGAACACCGGGGAGCTGTTTTTT. Protein sequence: CASSLMGQANTGELFF. This chain uses TRBV9 with TRBJ2-2, with 8 bases aligning to TRBD1. V lost 4 bases, J lost 0 bases, and 5 bases stayed unmatched. The CDR3 covers 16 residues. Germline-derived CDR1 and CDR2 are SGDLS and YYNGEE.